Below, 7 T cell receptor beta chains from the same sample are listed, as sequenced in a study of identical twins. Via MiXCR, TCRdb re-called the 5' RACE reads, giving one row per CDR3 protein. The sample holds hundreds of thousands of distinct CDR3 sequences, 8% to 9% seen once. The same specimen was also included in a second study, on yellow fever vaccine responses in identical twins.

Sequenced input: PBMCs. The receptors here all came from a woman between 18 and 29 years old in good health.

J is TRBJ2-3 and V is TRBV7-2; D is tentatively TRBD1 or TRBD2 (5 bases each). CDR1 and CDR2 from the germline V gene are SGHTA and FQGNSA. This CDR3 is 15 amino acids long. Trimming took off 4 bases at V and 10 bases at J, with 21 bases between the two ends. DNA for the CDR3: TGTGCCAGCAGCTCCTCCCCCGACGGCCTGGGGGCGCAGTATTTT. It specifies CASSSSPDGLGAQYF.

The chain couples TRBV4-1 to TRBJ2-3; 9 bases are shared with TRBD2. The CDR3 spans 19 residues. V trimming: 0 bases; J trimming: 0 bases; junction bases outside the gene matches: 10. The germline V gene encodes CDR1 MGHRA and CDR2 YSYEKL. CDR3 nucleotides: TGCGCCAGCAGCCAAGACCCAACCATAAGCGGGGGGAGCACAGATACGCAGTATTTT. Translated, it gives CASSQDPTISGGSTDTQYF.

This chain links TRBV4-3 with TRBJ2-7; D remains unclear. The CDR3 runs 18 residues. Germline V gene data show CDR1 as LGHNA and CDR2 as YSLEER. Trimming left V 0 bases short and J 0 bases short, with 18 bases between. CDR3 sequence: CASSQDVSFAESSYEQYF. As DNA, the CDR3 is TGCGCCAGCAGCCAAGATGTGTCCTTTGCGGAAAGCTCCTACGAGCAGTACTTC.

This chain connects TRBV13 to TRBJ2-2; D gene unclear. V was cut by 5 bases and J by 5 bases, with 9 bases left in between. This CDR3 region has 13 residues. Germline CDR1 PRHDT, CDR2 FYEKMQ (reference sequence). The CDR3 bases are TGTGCCAGCAGCGACGTCGTAACCGGGGAGCTGTTTTTT. Its protein is CASSDVVTGELFF. The full variable domain, its missing parts supplied by reference TRBV13 and TRBJ2-2, is AAGVIQSPRHLIKEKRETATLKCYPIPRHDTVYWYQQGPGQDPQFLISFYEKMQSDKGSIPDRFSAQQFSDYHSELNMSSLELGDSALYFCASSDVVTGELFFGEGSRLTVL.

There are a few counts of this clonotype. The gene calls are TRBV6-1 and TRBJ2-1; the D gene is possibly TRBD1 (5 bases). Trimming pared 2 bases from V and 0 bases from J, leaving 11 bases between. This CDR3 is built from 16 residues. CDR1 is MNHNS, CDR2 SASEGT, per germline. Here the CDR3 DNA reads TGTGCCAGCAGTGAACCCAACAGGCTCTCCTACAATGAGCAGTTCTTC. Translation gives CASSEPNRLSYNEQFF.

In its sample, this clonotype was seen a few times. The V call is TRBV29-1, the J call TRBJ1-4, with TRBD1 matching over 7 bases. The CDR3 contains 14 residues. Germline CDR1 and CDR2: SQVTM and ANQGSEA. The V and J ends lost 4 bases and 10 bases, in that order; junction bases with no gene match: 12. The CDR3 nucleotides read TGCAGCGTTGTGGGGGAAGGGGGCCAGGGAAAACTGTTTTTT. Protein sequence: CSVVGEGGQGKLFF.

The chain has TRBV4-3 and TRBJ2-7; 7 bases are a match to TRBD2. The CDR3 covers 13 residues. Looked up from germline, CDR1 is LGHNA and CDR2 is YSLEER. The V gene end was trimmed by 4 bases and the J gene end by 8 bases; junction bases not matched to a gene: 8. CDR3 loop: CASSLAPGLQQYF. CDR3 coding DNA: TGCGCCAGCAGCCTCGCGCCGGGACTACAGCAGTACTTC.